This TCR beta chain is from a study of T cell responses to AZD1222 COVID-19 vaccine. Only in-frame clones appear in the TCRdb table, and some are missing; sequencing was by immunoSEQ multiplex PCR. Among more than 130,000 clones, over 75% were seen once, and the ten largest hold more than 3%. Trimming removed 1 base from V and 4 bases from J, with 2 bases in between. This CDR3 spans 12 amino acids. Germline V gene lookup returns CDR1 SGHAT and CDR2 FQNNGV. The source of this sequence is an adult in good health. This sample comprised peripheral blood, obtained on day 0 of AZD1222 vaccination. The J gene is TRBJ2-1, the V gene TRBV11-2; D gene uncertain. The CDR3 here is CASSLVYNEQFF. Here the CDR3 DNA reads TGTGCCAGCAGCTTAGTATACAATGAGCAGTTCTTC. Variable domain in full (rest from reference TRBV11-2 and TRBJ2-1): EAGVAQSPRYKIIEKRQSVAFWCNPISGHATLYWYQQILGQGPKLLIQFQNNGVVDDSQLPKDRFSAERLKGVDSTLKIQPAKLEDSAVYLCASSLVYNEQFFGPGTRLTVL.